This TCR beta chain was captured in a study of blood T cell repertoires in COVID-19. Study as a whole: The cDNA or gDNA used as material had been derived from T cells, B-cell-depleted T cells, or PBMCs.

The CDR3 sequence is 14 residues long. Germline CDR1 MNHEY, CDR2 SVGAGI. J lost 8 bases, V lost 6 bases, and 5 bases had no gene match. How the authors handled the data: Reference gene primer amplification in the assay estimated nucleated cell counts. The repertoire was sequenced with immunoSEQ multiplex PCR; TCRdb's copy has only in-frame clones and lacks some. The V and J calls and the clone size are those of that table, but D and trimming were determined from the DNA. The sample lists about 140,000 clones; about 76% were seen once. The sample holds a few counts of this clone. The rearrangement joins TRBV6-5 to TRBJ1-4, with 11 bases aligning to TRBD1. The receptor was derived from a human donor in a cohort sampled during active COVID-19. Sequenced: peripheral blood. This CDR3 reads CASSPDRGQEKLFF. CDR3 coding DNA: TGTGCCAGCAGCCCGGACAGGGGGCAGGAAAAACTGTTTTTT.